This T cell receptor beta chain was captured by sequencing in a study of cytotoxic CD8 clonotypes in ibrutinib-treated CLL. Assay: immunoSEQ multiplex PCR; the TCRdb copy retains only in-frame clones and omits some. The sample has 150,000 to 200,000 clones; roughly 84% are singletons. The germline V gene has CDR1 SGHNT and CDR2 YYREEE (reference sequence). The length of the CDR3 is 14 residues. Trimming shortened V by 8 bases and J by 3 bases, and 15 bases separated the two germline ends. The V gene is TRBV5-4, the J gene TRBJ2-1, with D perhaps TRBD1 or TRBD2 (6 bases each). The sequences come from PBMCs, collected at disease progression, from a patient treated with ibrutinib. This clonotype was obtained from a human donor with chronic lymphocytic leukemia. The CDR3 nucleotides read TGTGCCAGTACGGAGGGGGGACGCTACAATGAGCAGTTCTTC. Translating it yields CASTEGGRYNEQFF.